What follows are 26 T cell receptor beta chains derived from one specimen sequenced in a study of blood T cell repertoires in COVID-19. Assay used: immunoSEQ multiplex PCR; TCRdb lists only in-frame clones, some missing. The sample comprises nearly 200,000 clones, about 82% of which are singletons, and under 0.95% rests with the top ten. The sequenced sample was peripheral blood. The receptors here all came from a man in his 60s with COVID-19, enrolled during active disease.

For the CDR3, the DNA is TGCGCCAGCAGCCAAGATGGGGTCGACCGGGTGCAACCGACCTATGCAGGGGTAGCTTTCTTT. Protein: CASSQDGVDRVQPTYAGVAFF. The chain uses TRBV4-1 and TRBJ1-1, with TRBD1 as a possible D gene (6 bases). This CDR3 has 21 residues. Germline V gene sequence: CDR1 MGHRA, CDR2 YSYEKL. Trimming took off 0 bases at V and 10 bases at J, with 36 bases between the two ends.

The chain couples TRBV19 to TRBJ2-5, with 7 bases aligning to TRBD1. V dropped 5 bases and J dropped 9; count of bases not matched to a gene: 18. This CDR3 spans 16 amino acids. In germline, CDR1 is LNHDA, CDR2 SQIVND (reference sequence). Written as DNA, the CDR3 is TGTGCCAGTAGTCCTTCCCCGGGACAGAGGGAACAGGCCCAGTACTTC. It translates to CASSPSPGQREQAQYF. The whole variable domain, remainder taken from reference TRBV19 and TRBJ2-5, is DGGITQSPKYLFRKEGQNVTLSCEQNLNHDAMYWYRQDPGQGLRLIYYSQIVNDFQKGDIAEGYSVSREKKESFPLTVTSAQKNPTAFYLCASSPSPGQREQAQYFGPGTRLLVL.

CDR3 DNA: TGCGCCAGCAGCCAGTATTTTGGACAGATTAATGAAAAACTGTTTTTT. Translating it yields CASSQYFGQINEKLFF. The V call is TRBV4-3, the J call TRBJ1-4; TRBD1 might be the D (6 bases). The CDR3 totals 16 residues. The V gene's germline CDR1 is LGHNA and CDR2 YSLEER. Trimming stripped 3 bases from V and 4 bases from J, with 15 bases between.

CDR3 sequence reads: CASSQEGLLNSPLHF. DNA of the CDR3: TGTGCCAGCAGCCAAGAGGGACTCCTAAATTCACCCCTCCACTTT. J is TRBJ1-6 and V is TRBV3-1 (or the pseudogene TRBV3-2); D is possibly TRBD1 (5 bases). Germline CDR1 LGHDT, CDR2 YNNKEL (reference sequence). The CDR3 consists of 15 residues. The V and J ends lost 0 bases and 7 bases respectively, with 10 bases between them.

This sequence joins TRBV6-6 and TRBJ2-3, with TRBD2 matching over 13 bases. J gave up 3 bases and V 6 bases, and 6 bases lay outside the gene matches. Germline CDR1 and CDR2: MNHNY and SVGAGI (reference sequence). The CDR3 contains 16 residues. The CDR3 sequence: CASSGSGLAGTDTQYF. The CDR3 DNA sequence: TGTGCCAGCAGCGGATCGGGACTAGCGGGAACAGATACGCAGTATTTT.

The chain joins TRBV10-3 to TRBJ1-5; 7 nucleotides match TRBD1. V was pared by 2 bases and J by 3 bases, with 4 bases of the junction left unmatched. The CDR3 contains 15 residues. The V gene's germline CDR1 is ENHRY and CDR2 SYGVKD. The CDR3 region is CAISEGDSYNQPQHF. The CDR3 DNA reads as TGTGCCATCAGTGAGGGGGACAGTTACAATCAGCCCCAGCATTTT.

The genes are TRBV7-2 and TRBJ1-1; D gene uncertain. CDR3 length equals 16 residues. Looked up from germline, CDR1 is SGHTA and CDR2 is FQGNSA. The V and J ends lost 3 bases and 1 base respectively, with 15 bases between them. The CDR3 sequence: CASSFSFMWQNTEAFF. In nucleotides, the CDR3 is TGTGCCAGCAGCTTTTCTTTTATGTGGCAGAACACTGAAGCTTTCTTT. The whole variable domain, remainder taken from reference TRBV7-2 and TRBJ1-1, is GAGVSQSPSNKVTEKGKDVELRCDPISGHTALYWYRQSLGQGLEFLIYFQGNSAPDKSGLPSDRFSAERTGGSVSTLTIQRTQQEDSAVYLCASSFSFMWQNTEAFFGQGTRLTVV.

V gene TRBV7-3 combines with J gene TRBJ2-7; D may be TRBD1 (6 bases). Germline V gene data show CDR1 as SGHTA and CDR2 as FQGTGA. CDR3 size: 14 residues. Trimming took off 6 bases at V and 0 bases at J, with 12 bases between the two ends. CDR3: CASSPDRYSYEQYF. DNA for the CDR3: TGTGCCAGCAGTCCTGACAGGTACTCCTACGAGCAGTACTTC.

The gene calls are TRBV6-5 and TRBJ2-7, with TRBD1 matching 9 bases. In germline, CDR1 is MNHEY, CDR2 SVGAGI. Trimming took 6 bases from V and 6 from J; bases not matched to a gene: 6. The CDR3 sequence is 13 residues long. CDR3 residues: CASRLQGASEQYF. CDR3 bases: TGTGCCAGCAGATTACAGGGGGCTAGCGAGCAGTACTTC.

The chain uses TRBV30 and TRBJ2-3; D is unresolved. V was cut by 5 bases and J by 6 bases, with 24 bases left in between. This CDR3 has 16 residues. Germline CDR1 and CDR2: GTSNPN and SVGIG (reference sequence). CDR3 in DNA: TGTGCCTGGCAACCCTCGACTCCTACTTGGATGGATACGCAGTATTTT. Translation gives CAWQPSTPTWMDTQYF.

This clone has just a few counts. V gene TRBV6-5 combines with J gene TRBJ1-2, with 8 bases aligning to TRBD1. Losses at the gene ends were 2 bases for V and 6 bases for J; bases not matched to a gene: 8. The CDR3 sequence is 15 residues long. The V gene's germline CDR1 is MNHEY and CDR2 SVGAGI. The CDR3 nucleotides are TGTGCCAGCAGTTACATCCCCCCAGGGGGCAATGGCTACACCTTC. This gives the protein CASSYIPPGGNGYTF.

This sequence joins TRBV4-1 and TRBJ1-1; D not resolved. Trimming left V 0 bases short and J 11 bases short, with 13 bases between. Germline CDR1 is MGHRA and CDR2 is YSYEKL. This CDR3 is built from 13 residues. The CDR3 nucleotides are TGCGCCAGCAGCCAAGATCCTCAGCGCGGGGCTTTCTTT. It yields the protein CASSQDPQRGAFF.

The chain is built from TRBV6-5 and TRBJ1-3, with 7 bases aligning to TRBD1. The CDR3 runs to 15 residues. V was clipped by 6 bases and J by 10 bases; unmatched bases: 15. Germline loops: CDR1 MNHEY, CDR2 SVGAGI. DNA of the CDR3: TGTGCCAGCAGACCCTGGGACAGTCGGAAGGGTACCATATATTTT. Encoded protein: CASRPWDSRKGTIYF.

This clone has a handful of counts. The same CDR3 can be traced to other DNA sequences in this sample. This chain links TRBV30 with TRBJ2-5; D not resolved. With 0 bases removed from V and 3 bases from J, the gap between germline ends came to 5 bases. The CDR3 runs 12 residues. Germline CDR1 GTSNPN, CDR2 SVGIG (reference sequence). The CDR3 loop reads CAWSVSEETQYF. The CDR3 coding sequence is TGTGCCTGGAGTGTGTCAGAAGAGACCCAGTACTTC. The variable domain in full, with the rest retrieved from reference TRBV30 and TRBJ2-5, is SQTIHQWPATLVQPVGSPLSLECTVEGTSNPNLYWYRQAAGRGLQLLFYSVGIGQISSEVPQNLSASRPQDRQFILSSKKLLLSDSGFYLCAWSVSEETQYFGPGTRLLVL.

The chain employs TRBV18 and TRBJ2-1; TRBD2 matches 15 bases. CDR3 length: 15 residues. Per the germline V gene, CDR1 is KGHSH and CDR2 is LQKENI. J gave up 7 bases and V 4 bases, and 2 bases lay outside the gene matches. Written as DNA, the CDR3 is TGTGCCAGCTCACGGACTAGCGGGAGGGAGAATGAGCAGTTCTTC. It encodes CASSRTSGRENEQFF. The whole variable domain, remainder taken from reference TRBV18 and TRBJ2-1, is NAGVMQNPRHLVRRRGQEARLRCSPMKGHSHVYWYRQLPEEGLKFMVYLQKENIIDESGMPKERFSAEFPKEGPSILRIQQVVRGDSAAYFCASSRTSGRENEQFFGPGTRLTVL.

The chain joins TRBV18 to TRBJ1-1; TRBD1 matches 8 bases. CDR1 is KGHSH, CDR2 LQKENI, per germline. V lost 4 bases and J lost 4; bases outside the gene matches: 5. This CDR3 region has 14 residues. The CDR3 nucleotides are TGTGCCAGCTCACAAGGACAGGGCGGCACTGAAGCTTTCTTT. Its protein is CASSQGQGGTEAFF. The variable domain in full, completed from reference TRBV18 and TRBJ1-1, reads NAGVMQNPRHLVRRRGQEARLRCSPMKGHSHVYWYRQLPEEGLKFMVYLQKENIIDESGMPKERFSAEFPKEGPSILRIQQVVRGDSAAYFCASSQGQGGTEAFFGQGTRLTVV.

V usage is TRBV7-2 and J usage is TRBJ2-2; 10 bases are a match to TRBD2. The V and J ends lost 2 bases and 0 bases, in that order; junction bases with no gene match: 9. The CDR3 contains 19 residues. Germline V lookup: CDR1 SGHTA, CDR2 FQGNSA. CDR3 bases: TGTGCCAGCAGCTTAAGGGCTAGCGGGAGCGTTTCGAACACCGGGGAGCTGTTTTTT. It translates to CASSLRASGSVSNTGELFF.

This clone has a handful of counts. This rearrangement joins TRBV15 to TRBJ1-5; D not resolved. Germline CDR1 and CDR2: LNHNV and YYDKDF (reference sequence). This CDR3 is built from 12 residues. V was trimmed by 0 bases and J by 7 bases, leaving 4 bases between them. The CDR3 nucleotides are TGTGCCACCAGCAGAGATCAGCAGCCCCAGCATTTT. Translation: CATSRDQQPQHF.

V usage is TRBV5-1 and J usage is TRBJ2-5; 10 nucleotides line up with TRBD1. Germline V gene data show CDR1 as SGHRS and CDR2 as YFSETQ. J gave up 4 bases and V 4 bases, and 4 bases lay outside the gene matches. CDR3 length equals 14 residues. The chain's CDR3 is CASSTGTGVETQYF. CDR3 in DNA: TGCGCCAGCAGCACCGGGACAGGGGTAGAGACCCAGTACTTC.

The chain carries TRBV7-9 and TRBJ1-2; TRBD1 agrees at 8 bases. There are 17 residues in the CDR3. Germline V gives CDR1 SEHNR, CDR2 FQNEAQ (reference sequence). Trimming cost V 2 bases and J 0 bases; bases outside gene matches: 8. In DNA form, the CDR3 reads TGTGCCAGCAGCTTAACCCAGGGGGCTGAAGCTAACTATGGCTACACCTTC. The encoded protein is CASSLTQGAEANYGYTF. The complete variable domain, with remaining parts taken from reference TRBV7-9 and TRBJ1-2, reads DTGVSQNPRHKITKRGQNVTFRCDPISEHNRLYWYRQTLGQGPEFLTYFQNEAQLEKSRLLSDRFSAERPKGSFSTLEIQRTEQGDSAMYLCASSLTQGAEANYGYTFGSGTRLTVV.

In its sample, this clone was seen once. V gene TRBV7-2 combines with J gene TRBJ1-1, with D perhaps TRBD1 (5 bases). The CDR3 sequence is 14 residues long. From germline, CDR1 is SGHTA and CDR2 FQGNSA. Trimming took off 4 bases at V and 2 bases at J, with 11 bases between the two ends. The CDR3 DNA is TGTGCCAGCAGCTCTCAGGGTCATAACACTGAAGCTTTCTTT. This sequence encodes CASSSQGHNTEAFF.

The chain joins TRBV28 to TRBJ2-5; 9 nucleotides align to TRBD2. Losses at the gene ends were 4 bases for V and 2 bases for J; bases not matched to a gene: 8. The CDR3 runs 16 residues. CDR1 is MDHEN and CDR2 is SYDVKM in the germline V gene. This CDR3 reads CASSSLLAGSQETQYF. The CDR3 DNA reads TGTGCCAGCAGTTCCCTACTAGCGGGCTCTCAAGAGACCCAGTACTTC. The full variable domain, with the rest looked up from reference TRBV28 and TRBJ2-5, is DVKVTQSSRYLVKRTGEKVFLECVQDMDHENMFWYRQDPGLGLRLIYFSYDVKMKEKGDIPEGYSVSREKKERFSLILESASTNQTSMYLCASSSLLAGSQETQYFGPGTRLLVL.

The chain carries TRBV2 and TRBJ1-6; 7 bases are shared with TRBD1. V lost 4 bases and J lost 11; bases outside the gene matches: 14. CDR3 length: 16 amino acids. Germline-derived CDR1 and CDR2 are SNHLY and FYNNEI. CDR3 sequence reads: CASSAQGTAAGTPLHF. DNA for the CDR3: TGTGCCAGCAGTGCCCAAGGGACAGCGGCGGGGACACCCCTCCACTTT. The full variable domain, its missing parts supplied by reference TRBV2 and TRBJ1-6, is EPEVTQTPSHQVTQMGQEVILRCVPISNHLYFYWYRQILGQKVEFLVSFYNNEISEKSEIFDDQFSVERPDGSNFTLKIRSTKLEDSAMYFCASSAQGTAAGTPLHFGNGTRLTVT.

Concerning this clone itself: Other DNA sequences in this sample translate to the same CDR3. CDR3 sequence reads: CAWRGDSPNSPLHF. The CDR3 DNA reads TGTGCCTGGAGGGGGGACAGCCCTAATTCACCCCTCCACTTT. This chain links TRBV30 with TRBJ1-6, with 7 bases that match TRBD1. Trimming took 3 bases from V and 6 from J; bases not matched to a gene: 5. From germline, CDR1 is GTSNPN and CDR2 SVGIG (reference sequence). The CDR3 contains 14 residues.

The gene calls are TRBV29-1 and TRBJ1-3, with D perhaps matching TRBD1 (6 bases). There are 15 residues in the CDR3. In germline, CDR1 is SQVTM, CDR2 ANQGSEA. Trimming shortened V by 7 bases and J by 2 bases, and 18 bases separated the two germline ends. The CDR3 loop reads CSAGTASGAGNTIYF. In nucleotides, the CDR3 is TGCAGCGCCGGGACGGCCTCAGGGGCTGGAAACACCATATATTTT.

The genes are TRBV27 and TRBJ1-1, with D perhaps matching TRBD1 (5 bases). Trimming left V 9 bases short and J 4 bases short, with 9 bases between. Germline-derived CDR1 and CDR2 are MNHEY and SMNVEV (reference sequence). This CDR3 comprises 11 residues. The CDR3 nucleotides are TGTGCCAGGACGGGGGGCACTGAAGCTTTCTTT. This translates into CARTGGTEAFF.